This T cell receptor (beta chain) was sequenced for a study of cytomegalovirus exposure and HLA in healthy donors. General observations from the study: About 87% or about 30% of the time was how often most TCR beta V segments were productive, according to an earlier analysis. Sequence variants that were highly shared formed a cluster that was likely a sequencing artifact. With later analysis, a missense DCLRE1C variant became linked to TCR beta V- and J-gene trimming.

Regarding this clone: No antigen is known for it.

Trimming took off 7 bases at V and 2 bases at J, with 13 bases between the two ends. Germline V gene data show CDR1 as MDHEN and CDR2 as SYDVKM. The CDR3 runs 14 residues. The primer mix had 60 Vbeta and 13 Jbeta primers. TCRdb's table, derived via immunoSEQ multiplex PCR, lists solely in-frame clones and lacks some. Among under 200,000 clones listed, 79% were seen once. This receptor was identified in a woman aged 45 to 65 in good health and CMV-seronegative. Input material: PBMCs. The gene calls are TRBV28 and TRBJ2-3; possible D gene TRBD1, 6 bases. CDR3 in DNA: TGTGCCAGCACTGCCACAGGGCACACAGATACGCAGTATTTT. Its protein is CASTATGHTDTQYF.